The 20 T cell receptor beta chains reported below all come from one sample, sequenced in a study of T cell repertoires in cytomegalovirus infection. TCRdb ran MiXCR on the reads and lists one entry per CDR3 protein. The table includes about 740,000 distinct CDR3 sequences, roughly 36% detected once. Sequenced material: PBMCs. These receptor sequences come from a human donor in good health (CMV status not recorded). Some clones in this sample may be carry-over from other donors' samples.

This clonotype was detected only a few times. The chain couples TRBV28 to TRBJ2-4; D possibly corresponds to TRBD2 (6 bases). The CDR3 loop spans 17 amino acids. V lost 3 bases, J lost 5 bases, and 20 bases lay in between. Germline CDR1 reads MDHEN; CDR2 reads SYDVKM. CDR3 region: CASSFPRTYRGENIQYF. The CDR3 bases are TGTGCCAGCAGTTTCCCCCGGACCTACCGCGGGGAAAACATTCAGTACTTC.

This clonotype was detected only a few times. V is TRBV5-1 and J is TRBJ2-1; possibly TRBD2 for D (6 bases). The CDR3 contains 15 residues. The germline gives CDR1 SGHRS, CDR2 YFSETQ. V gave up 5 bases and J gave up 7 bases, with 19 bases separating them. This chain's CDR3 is CASRPNTSPRNEQFF. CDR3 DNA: TGCGCCAGCAGACCAAACACTAGCCCTAGGAATGAGCAGTTCTTC.

Here the CDR3 reads CASRGGTGSNQPQHF. CDR3 nucleotide sequence: TGTGCCAGCAGGGGGGGGACGGGTAGCAATCAGCCCCAGCATTTT. V gene TRBV2 combines with J gene TRBJ1-5, with D possibly matching TRBD1 (5 bases). CDR3 length: 15 amino acids. Per germline, CDR1 SNHLY and CDR2 FYNNEI. Trimming took 6 bases from V and 0 from J, leaving 12 bases between them. Looking up the rest from reference TRBV2 and TRBJ1-5 gives the full variable domain: EPEVTQTPSHQVTQMGQEVILRCVPISNHLYFYWYRQILGQKVEFLVSFYNNEISEKSEIFDDQFSVERPDGSNFTLKIRSTKLEDSAMYFCASRGGTGSNQPQHFGDGTRLSIL.

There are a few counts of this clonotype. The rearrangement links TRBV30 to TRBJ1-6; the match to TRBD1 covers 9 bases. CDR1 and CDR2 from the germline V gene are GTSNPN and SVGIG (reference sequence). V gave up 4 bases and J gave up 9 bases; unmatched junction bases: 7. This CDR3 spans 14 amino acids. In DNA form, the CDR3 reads TGTGCCTGGACACCGGGACAGGGAGGTTCACCCCTCCACTTT. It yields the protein CAWTPGQGGSPLHF.

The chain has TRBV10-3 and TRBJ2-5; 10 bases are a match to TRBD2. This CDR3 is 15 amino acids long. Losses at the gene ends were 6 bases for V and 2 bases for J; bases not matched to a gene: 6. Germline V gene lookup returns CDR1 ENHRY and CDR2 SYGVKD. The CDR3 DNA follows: TGTGCCATCAGACCGACTAGCGGGTATCAAGAGACCCAGTACTTC. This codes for CAIRPTSGYQETQYF.

In DNA, the CDR3 is TGTGCCAGCAGCATTTCGGACAGATCCACTGAAGCTTTCTTT. It yields the protein CASSISDRSTEAFF. The chain couples TRBV7-9 to TRBJ1-1, with D possibly being TRBD1 (6 bases). Trimming removed 5 bases at V and 4 bases at J, with 14 bases between. This CDR3 contains 14 residues. CDR1 and CDR2 (germline): SEHNR, FQNEAQ (reference sequence).

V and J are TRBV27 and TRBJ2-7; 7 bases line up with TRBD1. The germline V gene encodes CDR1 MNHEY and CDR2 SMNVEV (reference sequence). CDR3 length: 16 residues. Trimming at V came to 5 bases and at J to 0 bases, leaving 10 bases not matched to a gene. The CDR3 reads CASSRRSRDSSYEQYF. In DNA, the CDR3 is TGTGCCAGCAGTCGCCGTTCCCGGGACAGCTCCTACGAGCAGTACTTC.

CDR3 sequence: CASSYSPTGTAEGYTF. The CDR3 DNA reads TGTGCCAGCAGTTACTCGCCTACTGGGACAGCGGAGGGCTACACCTTC. This sequence joins TRBV6-5 and TRBJ1-2; TRBD1 matches at 7 bases. The CDR3 runs to 16 residues. Germline V gene lookup returns CDR1 MNHEY and CDR2 SVGAGI. Trimming took 0 bases from V and 8 from J; bases not matched to a gene: 12.

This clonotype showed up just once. CDR3 DNA sequence: TGTGCCACCAGTGATGCAAGGCGGGGTGAAACTGAAGCTTTCTTT. Translation: CATSDARRGETEAFF. The chain joins TRBV24-1 to TRBJ1-1; the D is unclear. Germline CDR1 reads KGHDR; CDR2 reads SFDVKD. This CDR3 is 15 amino acids long. Deletions cut 3 bases from V and 5 bases from J, with 15 bases between.

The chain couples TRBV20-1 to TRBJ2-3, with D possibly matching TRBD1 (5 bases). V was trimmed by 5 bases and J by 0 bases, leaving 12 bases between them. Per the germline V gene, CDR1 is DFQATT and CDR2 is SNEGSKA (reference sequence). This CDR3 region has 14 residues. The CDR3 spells CSARAGASTDTQYF. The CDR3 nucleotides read TGCAGTGCTCGGGCTGGGGCTAGCACAGATACGCAGTATTTT.

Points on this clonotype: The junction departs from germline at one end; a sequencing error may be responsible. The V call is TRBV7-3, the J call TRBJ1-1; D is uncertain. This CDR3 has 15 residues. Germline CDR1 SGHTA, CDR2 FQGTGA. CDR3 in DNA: TGTTCCAGCAGCTCCGGCGCGGGCTCGGACACTGAAGCTTTCTTT. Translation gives CSSSSGAGSDTEAFF. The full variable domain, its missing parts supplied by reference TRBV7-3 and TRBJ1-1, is GAGVSQTPSNKVTEKGKYVELRCDPISGHTALYWYRQSLGQGPEFLIYFQGTGAADDSGLPNDRFFAVRPEGSVSTLKIQRTERGDSAVYLCSSSSGAGSDTEAFFGQGTRLTVV.

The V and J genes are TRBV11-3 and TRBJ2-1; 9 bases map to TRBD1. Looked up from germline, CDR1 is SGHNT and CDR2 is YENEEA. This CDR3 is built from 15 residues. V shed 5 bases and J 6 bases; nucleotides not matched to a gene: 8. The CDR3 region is CASSQGQGRSNEQFF. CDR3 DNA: TGTGCCAGCAGCCAGGGACAGGGCAGAAGCAATGAGCAGTTCTTC.

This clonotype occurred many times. The CDR3 nucleotides are TGCAGTGCTAGAGGAGGGGGGACGCCGATCACAGATACGCAGTATTTT. It translates to CSARGGGTPITDTQYF. The chain employs TRBV20-1 and TRBJ2-3; D is tentatively TRBD1 or TRBD2 (6 bases each). The CDR3 consists of 16 residues. The germline CDR1 and CDR2 sequences are DFQATT and SNEGSKA (reference sequence). V shed 1 base and J shed 2 bases, with 16 bases lying between them.

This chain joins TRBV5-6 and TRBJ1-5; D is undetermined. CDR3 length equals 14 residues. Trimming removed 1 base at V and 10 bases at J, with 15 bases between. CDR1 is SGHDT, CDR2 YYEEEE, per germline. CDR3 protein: CASSLWGGHGPQHF. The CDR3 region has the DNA TGTGCCAGCAGCTTGTGGGGAGGTCATGGTCCCCAGCATTTT.

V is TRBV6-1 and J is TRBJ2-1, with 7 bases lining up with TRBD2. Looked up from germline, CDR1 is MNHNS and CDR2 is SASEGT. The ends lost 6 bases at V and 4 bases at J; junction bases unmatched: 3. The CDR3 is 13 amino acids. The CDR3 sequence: CASRGTTYNEQFF. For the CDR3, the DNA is TGTGCCAGCAGAGGGACTACATACAATGAGCAGTTCTTC.

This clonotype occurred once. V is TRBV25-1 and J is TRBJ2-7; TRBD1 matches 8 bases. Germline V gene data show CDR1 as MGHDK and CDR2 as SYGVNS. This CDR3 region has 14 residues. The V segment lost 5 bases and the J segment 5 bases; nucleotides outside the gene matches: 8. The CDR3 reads CASSKGQGIHEQYF. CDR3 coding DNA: TGTGCCAGCAGTAAAGGACAGGGAATCCACGAGCAGTACTTC.

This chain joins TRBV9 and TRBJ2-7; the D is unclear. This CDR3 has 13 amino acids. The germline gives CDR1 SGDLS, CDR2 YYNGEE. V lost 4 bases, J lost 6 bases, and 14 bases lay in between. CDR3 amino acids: CASSLNFRSEQYF. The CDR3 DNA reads TGTGCCAGCAGCCTGAATTTCCGTTCCGAGCAGTACTTC.

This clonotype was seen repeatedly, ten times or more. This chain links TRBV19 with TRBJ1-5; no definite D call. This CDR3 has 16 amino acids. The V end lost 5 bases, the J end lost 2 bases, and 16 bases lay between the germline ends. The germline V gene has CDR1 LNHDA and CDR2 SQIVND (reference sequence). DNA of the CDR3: TGTGCCAGTAGTGTTATTAAACTGGTGGGCAATCAGCCCCAGCATTTT. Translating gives CASSVIKLVGNQPQHF. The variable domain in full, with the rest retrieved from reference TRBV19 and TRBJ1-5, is DGGITQSPKYLFRKEGQNVTLSCEQNLNHDAMYWYRQDPGQGLRLIYYSQIVNDFQKGDIAEGYSVSREKKESFPLTVTSAQKNPTAFYLCASSVIKLVGNQPQHFGDGTRLSIL.

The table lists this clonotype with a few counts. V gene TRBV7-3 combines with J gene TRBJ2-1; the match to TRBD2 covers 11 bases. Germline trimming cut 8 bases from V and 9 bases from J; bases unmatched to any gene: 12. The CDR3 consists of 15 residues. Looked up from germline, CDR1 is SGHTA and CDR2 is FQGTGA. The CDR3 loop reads CASDNLAGGQGEQFF. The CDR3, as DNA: TGTGCCAGCGATAATCTAGCGGGAGGACAGGGTGAGCAGTTCTTC.

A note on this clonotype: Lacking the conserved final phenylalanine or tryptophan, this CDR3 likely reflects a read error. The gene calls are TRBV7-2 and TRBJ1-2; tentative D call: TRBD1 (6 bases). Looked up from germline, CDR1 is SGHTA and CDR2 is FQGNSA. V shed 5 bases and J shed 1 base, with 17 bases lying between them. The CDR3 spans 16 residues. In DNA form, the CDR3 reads TGTGCCAGCAGCCTCCAGACAGGCCCCGTTAACTATGGCTACACCTTA. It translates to CASSLQTGPVNYGYTL.